The 31 T cell receptor beta chains listed next were all sequenced from one sample in a study of blood T cells in healthy people across ages. A second roughly 7 to 11 cycle PCR used barcoded and J-beta primers. TCRdb reanalysed the 5' RACE reads using MiXCR and keeps one entry per CDR3 protein. The table shows hundreds of thousands of distinct CDR3 sequences, with roughly 50% occurring only once. What was sequenced was blood. The receptor source for this set is a man aged 30 to 39 in good health.

The chain couples TRBV20-1 to TRBJ2-1; 9 nucleotides align to TRBD2. Losses at the gene ends were 7 bases for V and 7 bases for J; bases not matched to a gene: 5. The CDR3 is 12 amino acids. CDR1 and CDR2 (germline): DFQATT, SNEGSKA (reference sequence). This chain's CDR3 is CSDGSGGNEQFF. The CDR3 DNA reads TGCAGTGATGGTAGCGGGGGTAATGAGCAGTTCTTC.

This chain connects TRBV10-1 to TRBJ2-1; D tentatively fits TRBD1 or TRBD2 (5 bases each). CDR3 size: 13 residues. The germline V and J ends were trimmed by 6 bases and 6 bases, with 12 bases remaining between them. Germline V CDR1 and CDR2: WNHNN, SYGVQD (reference sequence). DNA for the CDR3: TGCGCCAGCAGGGACGCAGGGACCAATGAGCAGTTCTTC. This translates into CASRDAGTNEQFF.

In this sample, this clonotype turned up a few times. The chain employs TRBV20-1 and TRBJ2-1; unclear D gene. The CDR3 covers 14 residues. Trimming pared 5 bases from V and 12 bases from J, leaving 23 bases between. Germline CDR1 is DFQATT and CDR2 is SNEGSKA (reference sequence). CDR3 protein: CSAPDQTYNDGQFF. The DNA of the CDR3 is TGCAGTGCTCCGGACCAAACATACAATGATGGGCAGTTCTTC.

This rearrangement joins TRBV21-1 to TRBJ2-7. TRBV21-1 is recorded as a pseudogene. The CDR3 contains 18 residues. The CDR3 reads CASSKPFIGYWGSYEQYF. Here the CDR3 DNA reads TGTGCCAGCAGCAAACCATTCATCGGCTACTGGGGCTCCTACGAGCAGTACTTC.

V is TRBV3-1 and J is TRBJ2-7, with D possibly matching TRBD2 (6 bases). V was cut by 0 bases and J by 6 bases, with 15 bases left in between. CDR1 is LGHDT, CDR2 YNNKEL, per germline (reference sequence). The CDR3 sequence is 15 residues long. The CDR3 spells CASSQDSGRRGEQYF. For the CDR3, the DNA is TGTGCCAGCAGCCAAGATTCCGGCCGGCGGGGCGAGCAGTACTTC.

Turning to this clonotype: An end of the junction does not agree with germline; a read error may underlie this. This chain uses TRBV29-1 with TRBJ2-3, with 7 positions matching TRBD1. The CDR3 has 14 residues. From germline, CDR1 is SQVTM and CDR2 ANQGSEA. The CDR3 sequence: CSVVIGGSTNTQYF. The CDR3 DNA follows: TGCAGCGTTGTCATAGGGGGCTCCACAAATACGCAGTATTTT.

The genes are TRBV4-1 and TRBJ2-7, with D possibly being TRBD2 (5 bases). The V and J ends lost 4 bases and 6 bases respectively, with 10 bases between them. The V gene's germline CDR1 is MGHRA and CDR2 YSYEKL. CDR3 length: 12 residues. The CDR3 DNA sequence: TGCGCCAGCAGCCTTGAGGGCTTCGAGCAGTACTTC. This codes for CASSLEGFEQYF.

This clonotype has a handful of counts. The chain couples TRBV25-1 to TRBJ1-2; D gene uncertain. Trimming left V 7 bases short and J 8 bases short, with 14 bases between. Germline-derived CDR1 and CDR2 are MGHDK and SYGVNS. The CDR3 is 12 residues long. The CDR3 DNA is TGTGCCAGCAACCAAGGCGTTAGAGGCTACACCTTC. This translates into CASNQGVRGYTF.

This clonotype has only a few counts. The chain combines TRBV29-1 with TRBJ2-3, with a tentative D call TRBD1 (7 bases). Germline V CDR1 and CDR2: SQVTM, ANQGSEA. Between the trimmed V and J ends, which lost 5 bases and 4 bases, there was a span of 16 bases. This CDR3 is built from 14 residues. CDR3 protein: CSVSPQGGSDTQYF. In nucleotides, the CDR3 is TGCAGCGTTTCTCCCCAGGGGGGCTCAGATACGCAGTATTTT.

The table lists this clonotype with a few counts. V gene TRBV6-5 combines with J gene TRBJ2-1; D might be TRBD1 (6 bases). CDR3 length: 13 residues. Germline CDR1 MNHEY, CDR2 SVGAGI. V lost 2 bases, J lost 6 bases, and 8 bases lay in between. The CDR3 bases are TGTGCCAGCAGTTACACAGGGAGCAATGAGCAGTTCTTC. This codes for CASSYTGSNEQFF.

The chain carries TRBV7-9 and TRBJ2-7, with 8 nucleotides matching TRBD1. The V gene end was trimmed by 6 bases and the J gene end by 2 bases; junction bases not matched to a gene: 12. From germline, CDR1 is SEHNR and CDR2 FQNEAQ (reference sequence). This CDR3 is built from 16 residues. The CDR3 is CASSPPGQGSTYEQYF. Here the CDR3 DNA reads TGTGCCAGCAGTCCACCCGGACAGGGAAGCACCTACGAGCAGTACTTC. The variable domain in full, with the rest retrieved from reference TRBV7-9 and TRBJ2-7, is DTGVSQNPRHKITKRGQNVTFRCDPISEHNRLYWYRQTLGQGPEFLTYFQNEAQLEKSRLLSDRFSAERPKGSFSTLEIQRTEQGDSAMYLCASSPPGQGSTYEQYFGPGTRLTVT.

The rearrangement links TRBV3-1 to TRBJ2-1; TRBD2 matches 7 bases. Germline trimming cut 1 base from V and 13 bases from J; bases unmatched to any gene: 10. The V gene's germline CDR1 is LGHDT and CDR2 YNNKEL (reference sequence). The CDR3 is 14 amino acids. Written as DNA, the CDR3 is TGTGCCAGCAGCCAAGCGTTGACTAGCCGGAGTCAGTTCTTC. Its translation: CASSQALTSRSQFF.

This chain links TRBV9 with TRBJ1-2; D might be TRBD1 (6 bases). The V end lost 3 bases, the J end lost 5 bases, and 14 bases lay between the germline ends. The CDR3 has 14 residues. Germline CDR1 is SGDLS and CDR2 is YYNGEE. The CDR3: CASSAGGGAYGYTF. The CDR3 bases are TGTGCCAGCAGCGCCGGCGGGGGGGCGTATGGCTACACCTTC.

This clonotype was seen just once. V is TRBV18 and J is TRBJ2-7; 8 positions agree with TRBD1. V was clipped by 6 bases and J by 2 bases; unmatched bases: 3. The CDR3 is 13 residues long. Germline assignment: CDR1 KGHSH and CDR2 LQKENI. CDR3 DNA sequence: TGTGCCAGCTCCGAGGACAGGGCCTACGAGCAGTACTTC. Amino acids: CASSEDRAYEQYF.

This rearrangement joins TRBV5-1 to TRBJ2-5, with D uncertain. V gave up 0 bases and J gave up 7 bases, with 10 bases separating them. The CDR3 runs to 13 residues. From germline, CDR1 is SGHRS and CDR2 YFSETQ. The CDR3 nucleotides read TGCGCCAGCAGCTTGGATCAGAAGGGGACCCAGTACTTC. Protein: CASSLDQKGTQYF.

In its sample, this clonotype was seen a few times. The chain couples TRBV28 to TRBJ2-4, with 11 bases lining up with TRBD2. This CDR3 spans 14 amino acids. Germline-derived CDR1 and CDR2 are MDHEN and SYDVKM. V dropped 10 bases and J dropped 13; count of bases not matched to a gene: 15. CDR3 bases: TGTGCCACCCTACTAGCGGGAGCTTCGGGGGAGCAGTACTTC. This encodes CATLLAGASGEQYF.

V and J are TRBV29-1 and TRBJ2-1; 8 bases fit TRBD2. Germline V gene lookup returns CDR1 SQVTM and CDR2 ANQGSEA. The trim removed 7 bases at V and 7 bases at J, leaving 12 bases unmatched. This CDR3 contains 14 residues. The CDR3 protein is CSGLSGRSWNEQFF. CDR3 bases: TGCAGCGGCCTGAGCGGGAGATCATGGAATGAGCAGTTCTTC.

V usage is TRBV20-1 and J usage is TRBJ2-5; the D is unclear. Germline V gives CDR1 DFQATT, CDR2 SNEGSKA (reference sequence). The CDR3 has 13 residues. V was shortened by 3 bases and J by 5 bases, with 13 bases between the two germline ends. CDR3 loop: CSASLLTWETQYF. The CDR3 coding sequence is TGCAGTGCTAGTCTCCTTACTTGGGAGACCCAGTACTTC.

The chain has TRBV4-3 and TRBJ2-7; perhaps TRBD2 as D (5 bases). Deletions cut 1 base from V and 7 bases from J, with 14 bases between. Germline lookup yields CDR1 LGHNA and CDR2 YSLEER. This CDR3 has 14 amino acids. For the CDR3, the DNA is TGCGCCAGCAGCCAAGTCGAGGGCTACAATGAGCAGTACTTC. Amino acids: CASSQVEGYNEQYF.

As DNA, the CDR3 is TGTGCCAGCAGCTTACCGGGTGGAGGGGCGGTGGGGCAGTACTTC. This translates into CASSLPGGGAVGQYF. The chain has TRBV5-6 and TRBJ2-5; possibly TRBD2 for D (6 bases). The V gene lost 2 bases and the J gene lost 11 bases, with 22 bases spanning the gap. Germline-derived CDR1 and CDR2 are SGHDT and YYEEEE. The CDR3 is 15 amino acids.

The V and J genes are TRBV20-1 and TRBJ2-1; D is unclear. The CDR3 runs 13 residues. V lost 8 bases and J 1 base, leaving 12 bases between the germline ends. CDR1 DFQATT and CDR2 SNEGSKA come from the germline V gene (reference sequence). DNA for the CDR3: TGCAGTTCCCCCCTGGAGTCCTACAATGAGCAGTTCTTC. This translates into CSSPLESYNEQFF.

CDR3 in amino acids: CATSEGNYEQYF. The CDR3 bases are TGTGCCACCAGTGAAGGGAACTACGAGCAGTACTTC. This sequence joins TRBV24-1 and TRBJ2-4; no clear D. The J call may be wrong; the DNA end is better matched by TRBJ2-7. From germline, CDR1 is KGHDR and CDR2 SFDVKD. This CDR3 is 12 amino acids long.

The rearrangement links TRBV9 to TRBJ2-7, with a weak D call TRBD1 (5 bases). The CDR3 totals 14 residues. Trimming stripped 0 bases from V and 6 bases from J, with 13 bases between. Germline CDR1 is SGDLS and CDR2 is YYNGEE. The CDR3 region has the DNA TGTGCCAGCAGCGTAGGTAGGGGTTTCGTCGAGCAGTACTTC. Translating gives CASSVGRGFVEQYF.

This clonotype appeared a few times. This chain connects TRBV27 to TRBJ2-4; no clear D gene. The CDR3 is made up of 16 amino acids. The germline V and J ends were trimmed by 5 bases and 0 bases, with 14 bases remaining between them. Germline CDR1 reads MNHEY; CDR2 reads SMNVEV (reference sequence). The CDR3 reads CASSVVVAVAKNIQYF. CDR3 nucleotides: TGTGCCAGCAGTGTTGTAGTCGCAGTAGCCAAAAACATTCAGTACTTC.

This clonotype has more than one count but fewer than ten. The rearrangement uses TRBV5-1 and TRBJ2-1; TRBD2 is a possible D gene (5 bases). CDR1 and CDR2 from the germline V gene are SGHRS and YFSETQ. Trimming left V 2 bases short and J 2 bases short, with 17 bases between. CDR3 length: 17 residues. As DNA, the CDR3 is TGCGCCAGCAGCTTTCTCCCCAGCGGCGGCGCCTACAATGAGCAGTTCTTC. This sequence encodes CASSFLPSGGAYNEQFF.

This clonotype was recorded a few times. The chain uses TRBV7-2 and TRBJ1-1; 7 bases fit TRBD1. V shed 5 bases and J 4 bases; nucleotides not matched to a gene: 4. Germline assignment: CDR1 SGHTA and CDR2 FQGNSA. CDR3 length: 13 residues. This chain's CDR3 is CASSLTGPTEAFF. Written as DNA, the CDR3 is TGTGCCAGCAGCCTGACAGGGCCCACTGAAGCTTTCTTT.

The J gene is TRBJ2-1, the V gene TRBV9; D is ambiguous. Trimming removed 4 bases at V and 6 bases at J, with 11 bases between. CDR3 length: 13 amino acids. Germline V gene data show CDR1 as SGDLS and CDR2 as YYNGEE. CDR3 DNA sequence: TGTGCCAGCAGCCTGAATGCCCCCAATGAGCAGTTCTTC. It encodes CASSLNAPNEQFF.

This clonotype came up a few times. The chain combines TRBV2 with TRBJ1-2, with D unclear. CDR3 length: 14 residues. Germline values: CDR1 SNHLY, CDR2 FYNNEI. Trimming left V 6 bases short and J 2 bases short, with 13 bases between. The chain's CDR3 is CASSRDLANYGYTF. The CDR3 nucleotides read TGTGCCAGCAGCCGGGATTTAGCCAACTATGGCTACACCTTC.

The chain joins TRBV24-1 to TRBJ2-5; no reliable D call. This CDR3 is built from 13 residues. Per germline, CDR1 KGHDR and CDR2 SFDVKD. The ends were cut back, 6 bases at V and 11 bases at J, with 18 bases in the middle. As DNA, the CDR3 is TGTGCCACCAGTCCTGTATCCTACAATGAGCAGTACTTC. Residues: CATSPVSYNEQYF.

This clonotype was seen more than once but under ten times. V usage is TRBV5-8 and J usage is TRBJ1-1; no reliable D call. The CDR3 runs 12 residues. V was clipped by 7 bases and J by 5 bases, with 12 bases between them. Germline CDR1 is SGHTS and CDR2 is YDEGEE. Here the CDR3 reads CASLKRGTEAFF. CDR3 nucleotides: TGTGCCAGCCTAAAGCGAGGGACTGAAGCTTTCTTT. Full variable domain (missing parts from reference TRBV5-8 and TRBJ1-1): EAGVTQSPTHLIKTRGQQATLRCSPISGHTSVYWYQQALGLGLQFLLWYDEGEERNRGNFPPRFSGRQFPNYSSELNVNALELEDSALYLCASLKRGTEAFFGQGTRLTVV.

The genes are TRBV5-1 and TRBJ1-2; perhaps TRBD1 as D (5 bases). The germline V and J ends were trimmed by 4 bases and 3 bases, with 13 bases remaining between them. Germline CDR1 reads SGHRS; CDR2 reads YFSETQ. This CDR3 has 14 amino acids. The DNA of the CDR3 is TGCGCCAGCAGCCCCATGGACACTCACTATGGCTACACCTTC. It encodes CASSPMDTHYGYTF. Looking up the rest from reference TRBV5-1 and TRBJ1-2 gives the full variable domain: KAGVTQTPRYLIKTRGQQVTLSCSPISGHRSVSWYQQTPGQGLQFLFEYFSETQRNKGNFPGRFSGRQFSNSRSEMNVSTLELGDSALYLCASSPMDTHYGYTFGSGTRLTVV.